What follows describes a single TCR beta chain. Using constant-segment primers, 5'RACE produced TCR alpha and TCR beta cDNA libraries carrying sample barcodes and UMIs. In TCRdb, the 5' RACE reads were re-called with MiXCR into one record per CDR3 protein. This table has 450,000 to 650,000 distinct CDR3 sequences, about 20% appearing once. Trimming took 4 bases from V and 4 from J, leaving 7 bases between them. This CDR3 has 12 amino acids. Germline V gives CDR1 SQVTM, CDR2 ANQGSEA. The data belong to a study of T-cell memory formation after mild COVID-19. At the level of the study: The study found TCR clusters largely donor specific.

The rearrangement links TRBV29-1 to TRBJ2-2; D ambiguous. The receptor was derived from an adult woman who had mild COVID-19 (a few samples of this study predate the infection). Cell type and time point are not known. What was sequenced was PBMCs or a T cell subset sorted from them (not recorded which). CDR3 loop: CSVVRPTGELFF. As DNA, the CDR3 is TGCAGCGTTGTAAGACCCACCGGGGAGCTGTTTTTT.